A single sample is the source of the 17 T cell receptor beta chains below, sequenced in a study of radiotherapy plus CTLA-4 blockade in lung cancer. Measured with immunoSEQ multiplex PCR; TCRdb has only the in-frame clones, and not every one. The data contain tens of thousands of clones, approximately 86% of them singletons. The sample was peripheral blood, taken from a patient treated with radiotherapy plus ipilimumab. The source is a human donor with non-small cell lung cancer who had a partial response to radiotherapy plus ipilimumab.

V usage is TRBV5-1 and J usage is TRBJ2-5; 13 bases agree with TRBD2. The junction had 4 bases not matched to a gene; V was cut back by 4 bases and J by 1 base. The CDR3 totals 16 residues. Germline CDR1 is SGHRS and CDR2 is YFSETQ. Here the CDR3 reads CASSRGTSGTQETQYF. The CDR3 DNA reads TGCGCCAGCAGCCGGGGGACTAGCGGGACCCAAGAGACCCAGTACTTC.

V usage is TRBV5-4 and J usage is TRBJ2-1; 7 nucleotides agree with TRBD2. The CDR3 sequence is 16 residues long. Germline loops: CDR1 SGHNT, CDR2 YYREEE (reference sequence). J gave up 4 bases and V 0 bases, and 7 bases lay outside the gene matches. The CDR3 loop is CASSLGLERDYNEQFF. In nucleotides, the CDR3 is TGTGCCAGCAGCTTGGGTCTCGAGCGGGATTACAATGAGCAGTTCTTC.

This chain links TRBV5-4 with TRBJ2-6, with a possible D match to TRBD1 (5 bases). CDR1 and CDR2 from the germline V gene are SGHNT and YYREEE (reference sequence). Trimming removed 0 bases at V and 0 bases at J, with 10 bases between. The CDR3 loop spans 17 amino acids. The CDR3 loop reads CASSLGRGFSGANVLTF. CDR3 sequence (DNA): TGTGCCAGCAGCTTGGGTAGGGGTTTCTCTGGGGCCAACGTCCTGACTTTC. Using reference TRBV5-4 and TRBJ2-6 for the parts outside the CDR3, the full variable domain is ETGVTQSPTHLIKTRGQQVTLRCSSQSGHNTVSWYQQALGQGPQFIFQYYREEENGRGNFPPRFSGLQFPNYSSELNVNALELDDSALYLCASSLGRGFSGANVLTFGAGSRLTVL.

The J gene is TRBJ2-1, the V gene TRBV6-5, with D possibly TRBD1 on 6 matching bases. This CDR3 spans 15 amino acids. Trimming took off 2 bases at V and 6 bases at J, with 14 bases between the two ends. Germline V gene lookup returns CDR1 MNHEY and CDR2 SVGAGI. The CDR3 region is CASSYARGISNEQFF. The CDR3 DNA sequence: TGTGCCAGCAGTTACGCCAGGGGAATATCCAATGAGCAGTTCTTC.

The chain recombines TRBV28 with TRBJ1-3; D remains ambiguous. This CDR3 region has 15 residues. Trimming stripped 4 bases from V and 0 bases from J, with 10 bases between. The germline V gene encodes CDR1 MDHEN and CDR2 SYDVKM. The CDR3 bases are TGTGCCAGCAGTTCTTCAGGCCACTCTGGAAACACCATATATTTT. This translates into CASSSSGHSGNTIYF.

The chain couples TRBV7-6 to TRBJ2-5, with TRBD2 identical over 7 bases. The J call may not be correct, given that the DNA end is closer to TRBJ2-7. In germline, CDR1 is SGHVS, CDR2 FNYEAQ. The CDR3 consists of 13 residues. The CDR3 loop is CASRKSGNYEQYF. CDR3 coding DNA: TGTGCCAGCAGAAAAAGCGGGAACTACGAGCAGTACTTC.

The chain uses TRBV7-9 and TRBJ1-5; 11 nucleotides align to TRBD1. The J segment lost 7 bases and the V segment lost 5 bases, leaving 19 bases of the junction unmatched. Germline values: CDR1 SEHNR, CDR2 FQNEAQ (reference sequence). The CDR3 loop spans 19 amino acids. In DNA form, the CDR3 reads TGTGCCAGCAGCGTAGGGGTTGGACAGGGGGCGCAGATTGGGCAGCCCCAGCATTTT. It translates to CASSVGVGQGAQIGQPQHF.

Concerning this clone itself: Other DNA sequences in the sample encode the same CDR3. The chain employs TRBV30 and TRBJ1-5; TRBD1 matches 8 bases. Germline V lookup: CDR1 GTSNPN, CDR2 SVGIG (reference sequence). Unmatched junction bases numbered 5, after V lost 3 bases and J lost 4 bases. The CDR3 runs to 14 residues. The CDR3 spells CAWSPGQGNQPQHF. CDR3 nucleotides: TGTGCCTGGAGCCCCGGACAGGGTAATCAGCCCCAGCATTTT.

The rearrangement uses TRBV6-5 and TRBJ1-2; perhaps TRBD1 as D (5 bases). The V end was cut by 0 bases, the J end by 7 bases, with 12 bases between. Germline V gene data show CDR1 as MNHEY and CDR2 as SVGAGI. This CDR3 is 14 amino acids long. In nucleotides, the CDR3 is TGTGCCAGCAGTTACTCGAAACAGGATACTGGCTACACCTTC. Protein: CASSYSKQDTGYTF.

This clone was observed a handful of times. The chain carries TRBV4-3 and TRBJ1-5; D gene ambiguous. Germline assignment: CDR1 LGHNA and CDR2 YSLEER. The V end lost 4 bases, the J end lost 4 bases, and 14 bases lay between the germline ends. The CDR3 has 15 amino acids. For the CDR3, the DNA is TGCGCCAGCAGCCTCAAGCGGGGAGCTAATCAGCCCCAGCATTTT. Its protein is CASSLKRGANQPQHF.

This clone has only a few counts. This sequence joins TRBV11-2 and TRBJ2-7; TRBD1 matches 9 bases. With V trimmed by 5 bases and J by 1 base, 3 bases remained unmatched. Germline values: CDR1 SGHAT, CDR2 FQNNGV. This CDR3 contains 14 residues. CDR3 amino acids: CASSIGTGSYEQYF. The CDR3 coding sequence is TGTGCCAGCAGCATCGGGACAGGGTCCTACGAGCAGTACTTC.

This rearrangement joins TRBV5-4 to TRBJ1-1; TRBD1 aligns across 9 bases. This CDR3 is 12 amino acids long. V lost 3 bases and J lost 11; bases outside the gene matches: 5. Germline loops: CDR1 SGHNT, CDR2 YYREEE (reference sequence). The CDR3 sequence is CASSWGDRAAFF. The CDR3, as DNA: TGTGCCAGCAGCTGGGGGGACAGGGCGGCTTTCTTT.

The chain couples TRBV9 to TRBJ1-2, with TRBD1 matching 9 bases. This CDR3 is built from 15 residues. The ends lost 4 bases at V and 8 bases at J; junction bases unmatched: 12. CDR1 is SGDLS and CDR2 is YYNGEE in the germline V gene. The CDR3 protein is CASSTRDRAWLGYTF. The CDR3 DNA reads TGTGCCAGCAGCACCAGGGACAGGGCGTGGCTGGGCTACACCTTC.

The chain joins TRBV19 to TRBJ2-5, with TRBD1 as a possible D gene (6 bases). The J call is uncertain, as TRBJ2-7 better fits the DNA end. The CDR3 is made up of 14 amino acids. The V gene's germline CDR1 is LNHDA and CDR2 SQIVND (reference sequence). CDR3 residues: CASSNTQGTDEQYF. The DNA of the CDR3 is TGTGCCAGTAGTAATACCCAGGGGACGGACGAGCAGTACTTC.

The gene calls are TRBV19 and TRBJ1-5, with 7 bases identical to TRBD1. Germline trimming cut 5 bases from V and 7 bases from J; bases unmatched to any gene: 8. CDR1 is LNHDA, CDR2 SQIVND, per germline (reference sequence). The CDR3 spans 14 residues. As DNA, the CDR3 is TGTGCCAGTAGTCCAGACAGGGAAATCCAGCCCCAGCATTTT. Protein sequence: CASSPDREIQPQHF.

V usage is TRBV6-1 and J usage is TRBJ2-1; 8 positions agree with TRBD1. The CDR3 length is 14 residues. The ends lost 5 bases at V and 8 bases at J; junction bases unmatched: 8. The germline V gene has CDR1 MNHNS and CDR2 SASEGT. The CDR3 DNA reads as TGTGCCAGCAGTCACAGGGGGATGGTGGATGAGCAGTTCTTC. This codes for CASSHRGMVDEQFF.

This chain joins TRBV28 and TRBJ2-3; 7 nucleotides align to TRBD2. The germline V gene encodes CDR1 MDHEN and CDR2 SYDVKM. The CDR3 length is 16 residues. The V gene end was trimmed by 6 bases and the J gene end by 6 bases; junction bases not matched to a gene: 15. The DNA for the CDR3 is TGTGCCAGCAGCGAACCGAGGGGCGGGAGATGGGATACGCAGTATTTT. Translating it yields CASSEPRGGRWDTQYF.